These 18 T cell receptor beta chains originate from one sample sequenced in a study of blood T cells in healthy people across ages. Next came a second PCR, run for about 7 to 12 cycles, which used a sample-barcoded 5' primer along with a J-beta primer mix. TCRdb processed the 5' RACE reads anew with MiXCR; each CDR3 protein has one entry. The data show about 780,000 distinct CDR3 sequences, 46% seen once. The sequenced sample was blood. The origin of the receptors is a man at least 80 years old in good health.

Of note for this clonotype: The CDR3 ends on some other residue instead of the conserved phenylalanine or tryptophan, so this is likely a read error. The chain links TRBV11-2 to TRBJ2-3, with 9 bases lining up with TRBD2. After removal of 5 bases from V and 4 bases from J, the junction contained 4 bases not matched to a gene. CDR3 length: 14 amino acids. CDR1 is SGHAT, CDR2 FQNNGV, per germline. CDR3 sequence reads: CASSARLAADTQYV. In DNA form, the CDR3 reads TGTGCCAGCAGCGCCAGACTAGCGGCAGATACGCAGTATGTT.

V usage is TRBV5-1 and J usage is TRBJ2-7; D perhaps matches TRBD2 (8 bases). Trimming cost V 4 bases and J 2 bases, with 16 bases left between them. CDR3 size: 15 residues. Germline CDR1 reads SGHRS; CDR2 reads YFSETQ. The CDR3 loop is CASSREGQRAYEQYF. DNA of the CDR3: TGCGCCAGCAGCCGGGAGGGACAGCGAGCCTACGAGCAGTACTTC.

This clonotype has a single count. This sequence joins TRBV11-1 and TRBJ2-6; D not certain. The ends were cut back, 5 bases at V and 15 bases at J, with 11 bases in the middle. This CDR3 has 11 amino acids. Germline-derived CDR1 and CDR2 are SGHAT and FQDESV (reference sequence). The CDR3 is CASSGSFGLTF. The CDR3 DNA sequence: TGTGCCAGCAGCGGATCTTTTGGCCTGACTTTC. Looking up the rest from reference TRBV11-1 and TRBJ2-6 gives the full variable domain: EAEVAQSPRYKITEKSQAVAFWCDPISGHATLYWYRQILGQGPELLVQFQDESVVDDSQLPKDRFSAERLKGVDSTLKIQPAELGDSAMYLCASSGSFGLTFGAGSRLTVL.

The rearrangement joins TRBV6-2 or TRBV6-3 to TRBJ2-5; 10 nucleotides match TRBD2. The CDR3 contains 17 residues. Germline CDR1 is MNHEY and CDR2 is SVGEGT. The J segment lost 11 bases and the V segment lost 6 bases, leaving 21 bases of the junction unmatched. This CDR3 is CASRLTPLAGEYNEQYF. In DNA, the CDR3 is TGTGCCAGCAGACTCACACCTCTAGCGGGAGAATACAATGAGCAGTACTTC.

In DNA form, the CDR3 reads TGCAGTGCTAGGGACAGTCGCTCCTATAATTCACCCCTCCACTTT. Translating gives CSARDSRSYNSPLHF. The chain combines TRBV20-1 with TRBJ1-6, with a weak D call TRBD1 (6 bases). Germline CDR1 is DFQATT and CDR2 is SNEGSKA (reference sequence). V lost 3 bases and J 0 bases, leaving 9 bases between the germline ends. The CDR3 has 15 amino acids.

This sequence joins TRBV18 and TRBJ1-1; D not resolved. V lost 2 bases to trimming and J lost 1 base, with 14 bases between them. Germline CDR1 KGHSH, CDR2 LQKENI. This CDR3 has 16 residues. The CDR3 loop reads CASSPSQPAANTEAFF. The CDR3 DNA sequence: TGTGCCAGCTCACCATCCCAGCCAGCCGCGAACACTGAAGCTTTCTTT.

This clonotype was seen a handful of times. The J gene is TRBJ2-5, the V gene TRBV5-1; 8 positions agree with TRBD2. CDR1 SGHRS and CDR2 YFSETQ come from the germline V gene. V was pared by 2 bases and J by 11 bases, with 17 bases of the junction left unmatched. The CDR3 runs 16 residues. CDR3 region: CASSFRTGGPGNGQYF. The CDR3 bases are TGCGCCAGCAGCTTCAGGACGGGAGGGCCTGGGAATGGGCAGTACTTC.

This clonotype came up once. This chain's CDR3 is CANSRGLAGTPRSYEQYF. The CDR3 coding sequence is TGCGCCAACAGTCGGGGACTAGCGGGAACCCCGAGGTCCTACGAGCAGTACTTC. V is TRBV5-1 and J is TRBJ2-7; the match to TRBD2 covers 13 bases. Germline-derived CDR1 and CDR2 are SGHRS and YFSETQ. With V trimmed by 9 bases and J by 1 base, 16 bases remained unmatched. The CDR3 has 18 amino acids.

This clonotype was recorded at least ten times. CDR3 coding DNA: TGCAGCGTTGGGCTAGCGGGAGGGTACTACGAGCAGTACTTC. Residues: CSVGLAGGYYEQYF. The chain joins TRBV29-1 to TRBJ2-7; 12 nucleotides line up with TRBD2. Germline V gene sequence: CDR1 SQVTM, CDR2 ANQGSEA. The CDR3 spans 14 residues. J was trimmed by 3 bases and V by 4 bases; bases with no gene match: 4.

This chain links TRBV28 with TRBJ2-5; 8 bases map to TRBD1. This CDR3 has 11 residues. CDR1 MDHEN and CDR2 SYDVKM come from the germline V gene. V lost 4 bases to trimming and J lost 13 bases; unmatched junction nucleotides: 5. In nucleotides, the CDR3 is TGTGCCAGCAGTTCCGGACAGGGCCGGTACTTC. It specifies CASSSGQGRYF. The full variable domain, rest sourced from reference TRBV28 and TRBJ2-5, is DVKVTQSSRYLVKRTGEKVFLECVQDMDHENMFWYRQDPGLGLRLIYFSYDVKMKEKGDIPEGYSVSREKKERFSLILESASTNQTSMYLCASSSGQGRYFGPGTRLLVL.

The chain links TRBV28 to TRBJ2-1; TRBD2 aligns across 8 bases. V shed 5 bases and J 8 bases; nucleotides not matched to a gene: 8. The CDR3 consists of 14 residues. Per germline, CDR1 MDHEN and CDR2 SYDVKM. The CDR3 DNA reads as TGTGCCAGCAGTGTCGGACTAGCTGGTTATGAGCAGTTCTTC. Translated: CASSVGLAGYEQFF.

In this sample, this clonotype turned up a few times. Written as DNA, the CDR3 is TGTGCCAGCCTACTCACCGGGACAGGGGGAGAGACCCAGTACTTC. It encodes CASLLTGTGGETQYF. V is TRBV6-2 or TRBV6-3 and J is TRBJ2-5, with 11 bases lining up with TRBD1. Germline V gene data show CDR1 as MNHEY and CDR2 as SVGEGT. The CDR3 is 15 residues long. The V gene end was trimmed by 8 bases and the J gene end by 4 bases; junction bases not matched to a gene: 9.

This chain connects TRBV7-9 to TRBJ2-3, with unresolved D. Germline CDR1 is SEHNR and CDR2 is FQNEAQ (reference sequence). The CDR3 runs 14 residues. V dropped 6 bases and J dropped 0 bases, with 10 bases sitting between them. CDR3 sequence reads: CASRREISTDTQYF. DNA of the CDR3: TGTGCCAGCAGGCGAGAGATTAGCACAGATACGCAGTATTTT.

V gene TRBV5-1 combines with J gene TRBJ2-4; TRBD2 matches at 8 bases. The J call may be incorrect, as the DNA end agrees better with TRBJ2-7. The CDR3 runs to 14 residues. Germline V gene data show CDR1 as SGHRS and CDR2 as YFSETQ. The CDR3 sequence: CASSRTTSVDEQYF. In DNA form, the CDR3 reads TGCGCCAGCAGCCGGACGACTAGCGTCGACGAGCAGTACTTC.

This chain uses TRBV20-1 with TRBJ2-7; the D is unclear. This CDR3 spans 14 amino acids. V was trimmed by 0 bases and J by 2 bases, leaving 11 bases between them. Germline assignment: CDR1 DFQATT and CDR2 SNEGSKA (reference sequence). The CDR3 spells CSARETARTYEQYF. For the CDR3, the DNA is TGCAGTGCTAGAGAGACGGCACGGACCTACGAGCAGTACTTC.

The gene calls are TRBV29-1 and TRBJ1-1, with D hard to call. V was trimmed by 4 bases and J by 6 bases, leaving 3 bases between them. Germline V gene data show CDR1 as SQVTM and CDR2 as ANQGSEA. This CDR3 is 9 amino acids long. The CDR3 sequence is CSVGPEAFF. In DNA form, the CDR3 reads TGCAGCGTTGGTCCTGAAGCTTTCTTT.

This clonotype was seen a handful of times. The chain combines TRBV10-3 with TRBJ2-1, with no clear D. V lost 4 bases to trimming and J lost 3 bases, with 4 bases between them. Germline V CDR1 and CDR2: ENHRY, SYGVKD. The CDR3 length is 12 residues. DNA of the CDR3: TGTGCCATCAGTGTGGGCTACAATGAGCAGTTCTTC. Its protein is CAISVGYNEQFF.

This clonotype was seen a few times. The chain uses TRBV28 and TRBJ1-6; D is possibly TRBD1 (5 bases). Germline V CDR1 and CDR2: MDHEN, SYDVKM. The CDR3 has 14 residues. V dropped 5 bases and J dropped 8 bases, with 13 bases sitting between them. In nucleotides, the CDR3 is TGTGCCAGCAGTAAGGGGAGAAGTGATTCACCCCTCCACTTT. It codes for CASSKGRSDSPLHF. Combining the CDR3 with reference TRBV28 and TRBJ1-6 gives the whole variable domain DVKVTQSSRYLVKRTGEKVFLECVQDMDHENMFWYRQDPGLGLRLIYFSYDVKMKEKGDIPEGYSVSREKKERFSLILESASTNQTSMYLCASSKGRSDSPLHFGNGTRLTVT.